These 18 T cell receptor beta chains came from one sample sequenced in a study of blood T cell repertoires in COVID-19. Here immunoSEQ multiplex PCR was the method, and the copy in TCRdb shows in-frame clones only, minus some. The data show about 300,000 clones, 86% seen once. The sequencing sample was made of peripheral blood. These receptors all stem from a woman aged 45 to 65 with acute or convalescent COVID-19.

The chain links TRBV19 to TRBJ2-5; TRBD1 agrees at 10 bases. Germline V gene data show CDR1 as LNHDA and CDR2 as SQIVND (reference sequence). The ends lost 7 bases at V and 5 bases at J; junction bases unmatched: 10. The CDR3 extends over 15 amino acids. The DNA of the CDR3 is TGTGCCAGTACCCAGACAGGGGGCCGTTGGGAGACCCAGTACTTC. Amino acid sequence: CASTQTGGRWETQYF.

This chain connects TRBV12-3 or TRBV12-4 to TRBJ1-5; 7 bases agree with TRBD1. This CDR3 region has 13 residues. V lost 7 bases to trimming and J lost 6 bases; unmatched junction nucleotides: 6. The CDR3 sequence is CASTRQGSQPQHF. In DNA, the CDR3 is TGTGCCAGCACCAGACAGGGAAGTCAGCCCCAGCATTTT.

The rearrangement links TRBV5-8 to TRBJ1-1, with 7 bases fitting TRBD1. V lost 0 bases to trimming and J lost 2 bases; unmatched junction nucleotides: 10. Germline V gene data show CDR1 as SGHTS and CDR2 as YDEGEE. The CDR3 length is 17 residues. The CDR3, as DNA: TGTGCCAGCAGCTTGGACAGGGGCTTGAGGTTTAACACTGAAGCTTTCTTT. Its protein is CASSLDRGLRFNTEAFF.

The CDR3 sequence: CAISDGNTEAFF. In DNA, the CDR3 is TGTGCCATCAGTGACGGGAACACTGAAGCTTTCTTT. V usage is TRBV10-3 and J usage is TRBJ1-1; no clear D. The CDR3 loop spans 12 amino acids. V dropped 3 bases and J dropped 1 base, with 3 bases sitting between them. Per the germline V gene, CDR1 is ENHRY and CDR2 is SYGVKD.

A single count supports this clone. The rearrangement joins TRBV25-1 to TRBJ2-2; a possible D gene is TRBD2 (6 bases). The V end lost 4 bases, the J end lost 4 bases, and 10 bases lay between the germline ends. This CDR3 is 14 amino acids long. Per the germline V gene, CDR1 is MGHDK and CDR2 is SYGVNS. As DNA, the CDR3 is TGTGCCAGCAGTGTGTCCGGGAGCACCGGGGAGCTGTTTTTT. It yields the protein CASSVSGSTGELFF.

The chain recombines TRBV27 with TRBJ2-1; 9 positions agree with TRBD1. Per germline, CDR1 MNHEY and CDR2 SMNVEV (reference sequence). J lost 5 bases, V lost 6 bases, and 5 bases had no gene match. The CDR3 sequence is 14 residues long. Here the CDR3 reads CASRGDRENNEQFF. The CDR3, as DNA: TGTGCCAGCAGGGGGGACAGGGAAAACAATGAGCAGTTCTTC.

This clone occurred a few times. The V call is TRBV14, the J call TRBJ2-1; no definite D call. There are 13 residues in the CDR3. Per germline, CDR1 SGHDN and CDR2 FVKESK. The V gene lost 1 base and the J gene lost 10 bases, with 11 bases spanning the gap. The CDR3 sequence is CASSQAKESEQFF. The CDR3, as DNA: TGTGCCAGCAGCCAAGCGAAGGAGTCGGAGCAGTTCTTC.

The chain joins TRBV27 to TRBJ2-3; TRBD1 matches at 8 bases. J was trimmed by 0 bases and V by 7 bases; bases with no gene match: 3. Germline-derived CDR1 and CDR2 are MNHEY and SMNVEV (reference sequence). This CDR3 is 14 amino acids long. CDR3 bases: TGTGCCAGCACCCGACAGGGGAGCACAGATACGCAGTATTTT. Translating it yields CASTRQGSTDTQYF.

The J gene is TRBJ2-7, the V gene TRBV19, with 11 nucleotides matching TRBD2. The CDR3 loop spans 14 amino acids. The V gene's germline CDR1 is LNHDA and CDR2 SQIVND (reference sequence). The trim removed 5 bases at V and 4 bases at J, leaving 4 bases unmatched. CDR3 nucleotide sequence: TGTGCCAGTAGTCATAGCGGGAGGGGGTACGAGCAGTACTTC. Translating it yields CASSHSGRGYEQYF.

This chain joins TRBV2 and TRBJ2-1, with D unclear. CDR1 and CDR2 (germline): SNHLY, FYNNEI. The CDR3 covers 11 residues. V dropped 7 bases and J dropped 8 bases, with 9 bases sitting between them. The CDR3 here is CASIYVDEQFF. The CDR3 nucleotides are TGTGCCAGCATCTACGTCGATGAGCAGTTCTTC.

This chain connects TRBV5-1 to TRBJ2-1; weak D call: TRBD2 (6 bases). CDR1 is SGHRS and CDR2 is YFSETQ in the germline V gene. This CDR3 region has 13 residues. Trimming stripped 6 bases from V and 3 bases from J, with 10 bases between. The DNA of the CDR3 is TGCGCCAGCACCAAGACTAGCTACAATGAGCAGTTCTTC. This codes for CASTKTSYNEQFF.

The rearrangement uses TRBV10-2 and TRBJ2-1; TRBD2 matches at 10 bases. CDR3 length: 14 residues. Germline assignment: CDR1 WSHSY and CDR2 SAAADI. V was clipped by 8 bases and J by 6 bases; unmatched bases: 7. CDR3 sequence (DNA): TGCGCCAGCGGGTCTAGCGGGAGCCGCAATGAGCAGTTCTTC. This encodes CASGSSGSRNEQFF.

The V and J genes are TRBV30 and TRBJ2-2, with a possible D match to TRBD1 (6 bases). V lost 1 base and J 6 bases, leaving 15 bases between the germline ends. Germline V lookup: CDR1 GTSNPN, CDR2 SVGIG (reference sequence). The CDR3 has 15 amino acids. CDR3 region: CAWSGVRGVSGELFF. DNA of the CDR3: TGTGCCTGGAGTGGGGTCAGGGGAGTATCCGGGGAGCTGTTTTTT. Supplemented by reference TRBV30 and TRBJ2-2, the full variable domain reads SQTIHQWPATLVQPVGSPLSLECTVEGTSNPNLYWYRQAAGRGLQLLFYSVGIGQISSEVPQNLSASRPQDRQFILSSKKLLLSDSGFYLCAWSGVRGVSGELFFGEGSRLTVL.

The chain is built from TRBV15 and TRBJ1-6; 11 nucleotides agree with TRBD1. With V trimmed by 4 bases and J by 10 bases, 6 bases remained unmatched. The CDR3 loop spans 15 amino acids. Germline assignment: CDR1 LNHNV and CDR2 YYDKDF (reference sequence). For the CDR3, the DNA is TGTGCCACCAGCACCCGGACAGGGGGCGGGTCACCCCTCCACTTT. It encodes CATSTRTGGGSPLHF.

The CDR3: CASSLILAGPETQYF. The CDR3 DNA reads as TGCGCCAGCAGCTTGATACTAGCGGGACCAGAGACCCAGTACTTC. This sequence joins TRBV5-1 and TRBJ2-5; 10 positions agree with TRBD2. The length of the CDR3 is 15 residues. CDR1 and CDR2 (germline): SGHRS, YFSETQ. V lost 1 base, J lost 4 bases, and 4 bases stayed unmatched.

The gene calls are TRBV5-4 and TRBJ2-5; tentative D call: TRBD1 (6 bases). Trimming removed 8 bases from V and 0 bases from J, with 8 bases in between. Germline loops: CDR1 SGHNT, CDR2 YYREEE (reference sequence). This CDR3 is built from 12 residues. This chain's CDR3 is CASGTHQETQYF. For the CDR3, the DNA is TGTGCCAGTGGGACACACCAAGAGACCCAGTACTTC.

By sample fraction, this clone is medium-sized. The V call is TRBV19, the J call TRBJ2-1, with TRBD2 identical over 11 bases. Germline loops: CDR1 LNHDA, CDR2 SQIVND (reference sequence). Unmatched junction bases numbered 9, after V lost 5 bases and J lost 9 bases. The CDR3 extends over 15 amino acids. As DNA, the CDR3 is TGTGCCAGTAGTGTCACTAGCGGGAGCTTTTTTGAGCAGTTCTTC. It encodes CASSVTSGSFFEQFF.

The chain uses TRBV9 and TRBJ2-7; tentative D call: TRBD2 (6 bases). Trimming took 0 bases from V and 5 from J, leaving 15 bases between them. Germline V lookup: CDR1 SGDLS, CDR2 YYNGEE. The CDR3 has 15 amino acids. The CDR3 sequence: CASSVAPGVKNEQYF. The CDR3 nucleotides are TGTGCCAGCAGCGTAGCTCCGGGAGTGAAGAACGAGCAGTACTTC.